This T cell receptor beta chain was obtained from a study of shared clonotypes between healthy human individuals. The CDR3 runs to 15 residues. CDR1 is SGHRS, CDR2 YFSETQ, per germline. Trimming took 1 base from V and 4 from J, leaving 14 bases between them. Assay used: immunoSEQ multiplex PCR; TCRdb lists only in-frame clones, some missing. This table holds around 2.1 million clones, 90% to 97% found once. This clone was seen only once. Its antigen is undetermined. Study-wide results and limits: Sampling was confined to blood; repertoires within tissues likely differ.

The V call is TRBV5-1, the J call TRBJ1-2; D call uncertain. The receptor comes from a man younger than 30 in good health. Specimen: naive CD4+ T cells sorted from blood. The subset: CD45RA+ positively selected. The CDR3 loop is CASSLLGGKSYGYTF. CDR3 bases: TGCGCCAGCAGCTTGTTGGGAGGGAAGAGCTATGGCTACACCTTC.